This T cell receptor (beta chain) stems from a study of blood T cells in healthy people across ages. Every participating donor contributed roughly 10 milliliters of peripheral blood through a draw. The CDR3 consists of 15 residues. CDR1 and CDR2 (germline): DFQATT, SNEGSKA (reference sequence). Together with a sample-barcoded 5' primer, a J-beta primer mix was included in a second PCR lasting roughly 6 to 12 cycles. From the 5' RACE reads, TCRdb called clonotypes with MiXCR, one entry per CDR3 protein. The table has about 800,000 distinct CDR3 sequences, roughly 64% seen once. The receptor was isolated from a man younger than 45 in good health. Material: blood. V is TRBV20-1 and J is TRBJ2-4; the match to TRBD2 covers 7 bases. The J call may be incorrect, as the DNA end agrees better with TRBJ2-7. The CDR3 DNA is TGCAGTGCTGCCAACTCTGGCGGGAGCACCTACGAGCAGTACTTC. This translates into CSAANSGGSTYEQYF.